The clone carrying this T cell receptor (beta chain) was seen more than once but under ten times. Its specificity is unknown. The sample comes from a study of CD8+ T cells in alopecia areata. Overall study findings and caveats: A single nonresponder leaves the baseline CD8+ expansion link to response uncertain.

Trimming removed 2 bases at V and 4 bases at J, with 14 bases between. CDR3 length: 15 residues. CDR1 and CDR2 from the germline V gene are SGHTA and FQGTGA. Treatment meaning: oral pan-JAK inhibitor, 5-10 mg twice daily. The authors extracted RNA and reverse transcribed it into cDNA as the sequencing template. Method: immunoSEQ multiplex PCR; TCRdb's copy keeps in-frame clones and lacks some. The repertoire holds under 150,000 clones, around 56% seen once, with 0.46% in the top ten. The sample consisted of CD4+ T cells sorted from blood, taken at week 4, from a patient treated with tofacitinib. V usage is TRBV7-3 and J usage is TRBJ2-5, with a weak D call TRBD1 (7 bases). This TCR was recovered from a human donor with alopecia areata. The CDR3 DNA reads as TGTGCCAGCAGCTTAGTCGGAGGGGGCGGAGAGACCCAGTACTTC. It translates to CASSLVGGGGETQYF.